One sample yielded the 23 T cell receptor beta chains listed below, sequenced in a study of blood T cell repertoires in COVID-19. Clones were read by immunoSEQ multiplex PCR, and TCRdb kept only the in-frame ones, dropping some. Among 60,000 to 75,000 clones, 70% to 90% were seen once, and the ten largest hold 3.4%. The sequencing input was peripheral blood. The receptors stem from a woman aged 45 to 65 with COVID-19, enrolled during active disease.

The genes are TRBV14 and TRBJ2-5; D might be TRBD1 (6 bases). V was trimmed by 4 bases and J by 3 bases, leaving 12 bases between them. The CDR3 spans 14 residues. The germline gives CDR1 SGHDN, CDR2 FVKESK. The CDR3 nucleotides read TGTGCCAGCAGCCCCCTAGGGGGAGAAGAGACCCAGTACTTC. Translating it yields CASSPLGGEETQYF.

This clone was detected only once. The chain uses TRBV7-2 and TRBJ1-6, with TRBD1 matching over 7 bases. V was pared by 0 bases and J by 12 bases, with 8 bases of the junction left unmatched. Looked up from germline, CDR1 is SGHTA and CDR2 is FQGNSA. The CDR3 has 15 residues. The CDR3 nucleotides are TGTGCCAGCAGCTTAGCGGCAGGGACAGTATTACCCCTCCACTTT. It specifies CASSLAAGTVLPLHF. Looking up the rest from reference TRBV7-2 and TRBJ1-6 gives the full variable domain: GAGVSQSPSNKVTEKGKDVELRCDPISGHTALYWYRQSLGQGLEFLIYFQGNSAPDKSGLPSDRFSAERTGGSVSTLTIQRTQQEDSAVYLCASSLAAGTVLPLHFGNGTRLTVT.

This clone has only a few counts. V and J are TRBV30 and TRBJ2-1, with 9 bases that match TRBD2. The CDR3 is 15 amino acids. The germline gives CDR1 GTSNPN, CDR2 SVGIG (reference sequence). The J segment lost 7 bases and the V segment lost 0 bases, leaving 7 bases of the junction unmatched. CDR3 coding DNA: TGTGCCTGGAGTGTTTCTAGCGGGATTTCTAATGAGCAGTTCTTC. Protein product: CAWSVSSGISNEQFF. Complete variable domain (other parts from reference TRBV30 and TRBJ2-1): SQTIHQWPATLVQPVGSPLSLECTVEGTSNPNLYWYRQAAGRGLQLLFYSVGIGQISSEVPQNLSASRPQDRQFILSSKKLLLSDSGFYLCAWSVSSGISNEQFFGPGTRLTVL.

The chain carries TRBV6-6 and TRBJ2-5, with 9 bases lining up with TRBD2. Per the germline V gene, CDR1 is MNHNY and CDR2 is SVGAGI (reference sequence). The CDR3 has 15 residues. V was clipped by 2 bases and J by 3 bases; unmatched bases: 4. The CDR3: CASSYGLAREETQYF. CDR3 DNA sequence: TGTGCCAGCAGTTACGGACTAGCGAGGGAAGAGACCCAGTACTTC.

The chain combines TRBV9 with TRBJ2-7, with a tentative D call TRBD1 (6 bases). The CDR3 runs 17 residues. V was trimmed by 2 bases and J by 2 bases, leaving 20 bases between them. The germline V gene has CDR1 SGDLS and CDR2 YYNGEE. CDR3 sequence (DNA): TGTGCCAGCAGCGTCCATCAGGGGAGCGGTTTCCCCTACGAGCAGTACTTC. It codes for CASSVHQGSGFPYEQYF.

V is TRBV30 and J is TRBJ2-2, with a weak D call TRBD1 (5 bases). Germline CDR1 is GTSNPN and CDR2 is SVGIG (reference sequence). V was cut by 2 bases and J by 9 bases, with 13 bases left in between. The CDR3 contains 13 residues. In nucleotides, the CDR3 is TGTGCCTGGAGTCCTGACAGAGCTCGGGAGCTGTTTTTT. Its protein product is CAWSPDRARELFF.

The V gene is TRBV18, the J gene TRBJ2-2; TRBD2 aligns across 12 bases. The germline gives CDR1 KGHSH, CDR2 LQKENI. CDR3 length: 17 amino acids. The V gene end was trimmed by 2 bases and the J gene end by 6 bases; junction bases not matched to a gene: 7. The CDR3 reads CASSPSSGRAQAGELFF. Here the CDR3 DNA reads TGTGCCAGCTCACCATCTAGCGGGAGGGCCCAGGCCGGGGAGCTGTTTTTT.

The chain employs TRBV5-4 and TRBJ2-1, with 8 positions matching TRBD2. V gave up 3 bases and J gave up 3 bases; unmatched junction bases: 14. This CDR3 region has 18 residues. Germline V lookup: CDR1 SGHNT, CDR2 YYREEE (reference sequence). CDR3 residues: CASSSMEGSGRGYNEQFF. The CDR3, as DNA: TGTGCCAGCAGCTCGATGGAAGGAAGCGGGAGAGGCTACAATGAGCAGTTCTTC.

The chain couples TRBV10-1 to TRBJ2-7, with TRBD1 matching 9 bases. The CDR3 contains 18 residues. The germline V gene has CDR1 WNHNN and CDR2 SYGVQD (reference sequence). The J segment lost 6 bases and the V segment lost 1 base, leaving 16 bases of the junction unmatched. CDR3 bases: TGCGCCAGCAGTGAGTGCCGGGACAGGGTTACGCGTTGGGGCGAGCAGTACTTC. Translation: CASSECRDRVTRWGEQYF.

The CDR3 spells CASSLRQAEETQYF. CDR3 DNA: TGTGCCAGCAGTTTACGACAGGCGGAAGAGACCCAGTACTTC. This chain uses TRBV28 with TRBJ2-5; D is perhaps TRBD1 (6 bases). Germline loops: CDR1 MDHEN, CDR2 SYDVKM. The CDR3 length is 14 residues. V lost 2 bases, J lost 3 bases, and 10 bases lay in between.

This chain's CDR3 is CASSTGLAKTYNEQFF. Written as DNA, the CDR3 is TGTGCCAGCAGTACGGGACTAGCGAAGACCTACAATGAGCAGTTCTTC. This chain links TRBV6-2 or TRBV6-3 with TRBJ2-1; 10 nucleotides match TRBD2. Germline CDR1 reads MNHEY; CDR2 reads SVGEGT. Germline trimming cut 5 bases from V and 2 bases from J; bases unmatched to any gene: 6. This CDR3 has 16 residues.

This chain joins TRBV28 and TRBJ2-3; maybe TRBD2 (6 bases). V lost 4 bases, J lost 1 base, and 12 bases lay in between. Per the germline V gene, CDR1 is MDHEN and CDR2 is SYDVKM. This CDR3 comprises 15 residues. CDR3 DNA sequence: TGTGCCAGCAGTTGGACTATTGGAGGCACAGATACGCAGTATTTT. Translation: CASSWTIGGTDTQYF.

The V gene is TRBV6-1, the J gene TRBJ2-3; 7 bases fit TRBD2. J was trimmed by 5 bases and V by 2 bases; bases with no gene match: 10. CDR1 and CDR2 from the germline V gene are MNHNS and SASEGT. The CDR3 is made up of 16 amino acids. This CDR3 is CASSEQWEGHRDTQYF. For the CDR3, the DNA is TGTGCCAGCAGTGAACAGTGGGAGGGCCATAGAGATACGCAGTATTTT.

This chain links TRBV6-5 with TRBJ2-7; 9 bases agree with TRBD1. There are 13 residues in the CDR3. Per germline, CDR1 MNHEY and CDR2 SVGAGI. Trimming at V came to 7 bases and at J to 7 bases, leaving 8 bases not matched to a gene. The DNA of the CDR3 is TGTGCCAGCAATAGGGGGACAGGGAAGGAGCAGTACTTC. It specifies CASNRGTGKEQYF.

V gene TRBV27 combines with J gene TRBJ2-2; a weak D match, TRBD1 (6 bases). V was clipped by 6 bases and J by 5 bases, with 22 bases between them. This CDR3 contains 17 residues. Germline CDR1 is MNHEY and CDR2 is SMNVEV (reference sequence). The CDR3 coding sequence is TGTGCCAGCAGCAGGGACACCCGGGCTATGAGAACCGGGGAGCTGTTTTTT. Translating it yields CASSRDTRAMRTGELFF.

The chain employs TRBV14 and TRBJ2-1, with 14 bases fitting TRBD2. Germline V gene data show CDR1 as SGHDN and CDR2 as FVKESK. The ends lost 3 bases at V and 2 bases at J; junction bases unmatched: 3. The CDR3 is 17 amino acids. CDR3 nucleotides: TGTGCCAGCAGCCACCCGGGACTAGCGGGAGCCTACAATGAGCAGTTCTTC. Translated: CASSHPGLAGAYNEQFF. Full variable domain (outside the CDR3, taken from reference TRBV14 and TRBJ2-1): EAGVTQFPSHSVIEKGQTVTLRCDPISGHDNLYWYRRVMGKEIKFLLHFVKESKQDESGMPNNRFLAERTGGTYSTLKVQPAELEDSGVYFCASSHPGLAGAYNEQFFGPGTRLTVL.

V and J are TRBV4-1 and TRBJ2-2; 7 nucleotides align to TRBD1. Germline CDR1 is MGHRA and CDR2 is YSYEKL. The J segment lost 1 base and the V segment lost 4 bases, leaving 3 bases of the junction unmatched. The CDR3 consists of 15 residues. The CDR3 protein is CASSLTGLNTGELFF. The CDR3 bases are TGCGCCAGCAGCCTGACAGGGTTGAACACCGGGGAGCTGTTTTTT.

This clone was detected once. This chain uses TRBV3-1 (or the pseudogene TRBV3-2) with TRBJ2-1, with a weak D call TRBD1 (5 bases). Trimming shortened V by 0 bases and J by 7 bases, and 10 bases separated the two germline ends. Germline V CDR1 and CDR2: LGHDT, YNNKEL (reference sequence). The CDR3 runs 14 residues. The CDR3 coding sequence is TGTGCCAGCAGCCAAGATCCCAGGGTAAATGAGCAGTTCTTC. Translation: CASSQDPRVNEQFF.

The chain uses TRBV19 and TRBJ2-1; no reliable D call. The CDR3 spans 11 residues. Germline V gene data show CDR1 as LNHDA and CDR2 as SQIVND (reference sequence). V shed 6 bases and J shed 9 bases, with 9 bases lying between them. CDR3 region: CASSQFSEQFF. The CDR3 DNA follows: TGTGCCAGTAGCCAGTTCAGTGAGCAGTTCTTC. The variable domain in full, completed from reference TRBV19 and TRBJ2-1, reads DGGITQSPKYLFRKEGQNVTLSCEQNLNHDAMYWYRQDPGQGLRLIYYSQIVNDFQKGDIAEGYSVSREKKESFPLTVTSAQKNPTAFYLCASSQFSEQFFGPGTRLTVL.

The V and J genes are TRBV6-5 and TRBJ1-2, with 9 bases fitting TRBD1. Per germline, CDR1 MNHEY and CDR2 SVGAGI. The CDR3 runs to 14 residues. The ends lost 2 bases at V and 8 bases at J; junction bases unmatched: 6. The CDR3 reads CASSYRTGEGGYTF. In DNA, the CDR3 is TGTGCCAGCAGTTACAGGACAGGGGAAGGAGGCTACACCTTC.

This clone was observed a handful of times. The rearrangement uses TRBV6-6 and TRBJ1-5; D may be TRBD1 (5 bases). Germline V CDR1 and CDR2: MNHNY, SVGAGI (reference sequence). Trimming left V 5 bases short and J 6 bases short, with 14 bases between. The CDR3 has 14 amino acids. CDR3 protein: CASSQATGGQPQHF. In DNA, the CDR3 is TGTGCCAGCAGTCAGGCCACCGGGGGTCAGCCCCAGCATTTT.

The chain uses TRBV18 and TRBJ2-7; 8 bases agree with TRBD2. V dropped 4 bases and J dropped 0; count of bases not matched to a gene: 8. The CDR3 spans 16 residues. The germline V gene has CDR1 KGHSH and CDR2 LQKENI. The CDR3: CASSRSETSVSYEQYF. Written as DNA, the CDR3 is TGTGCCAGCTCACGGTCGGAGACTAGCGTCTCCTACGAGCAGTACTTC.

The chain links TRBV29-1 to TRBJ1-1; D is unclear. V was pared by 3 bases and J by 0 bases, with 8 bases between. CDR3 length: 13 residues. Germline V gene data show CDR1 as SQVTM and CDR2 as ANQGSEA. The CDR3 is CSVEPAVNTEAFF. The CDR3 DNA is TGCAGCGTTGAGCCAGCGGTGAACACTGAAGCTTTCTTT.